This TCR beta chain was profiled in a study of T cells in localized non-small cell lung cancer. Study-wide results and limits: Higher blood T cell density tracked longer overall survival. Appearing in adjacent lung were a median about 60 of the top 100 tumor clones.

Libraries were prepared by immunoSEQ multiplex PCR; TCRdb keeps only in-frame clonotypes and omits some of them. The repertoire holds about 31,000 clones, with 90% to 95% as singletons. Looked up from germline, CDR1 is SGHRS and CDR2 is YFSETQ. This CDR3 has 14 residues. Deletions cut 3 bases from V and 5 bases from J, with 13 bases between. Details on this clone: The antigen remains undetermined.

The sample here was peripheral blood, taken before any cancer treatment. V is TRBV5-1 and J is TRBJ2-3, with D tentatively TRBD2 (6 bases). The clonotype was recovered from a woman aged 40-75 years with stage I lung adenocarcinoma. Written as DNA, the CDR3 is TGCGCCAGCAGCTCGGGACTCCCAGGAGATACGCAGTATTTT. It translates to CASSSGLPGDTQYF.